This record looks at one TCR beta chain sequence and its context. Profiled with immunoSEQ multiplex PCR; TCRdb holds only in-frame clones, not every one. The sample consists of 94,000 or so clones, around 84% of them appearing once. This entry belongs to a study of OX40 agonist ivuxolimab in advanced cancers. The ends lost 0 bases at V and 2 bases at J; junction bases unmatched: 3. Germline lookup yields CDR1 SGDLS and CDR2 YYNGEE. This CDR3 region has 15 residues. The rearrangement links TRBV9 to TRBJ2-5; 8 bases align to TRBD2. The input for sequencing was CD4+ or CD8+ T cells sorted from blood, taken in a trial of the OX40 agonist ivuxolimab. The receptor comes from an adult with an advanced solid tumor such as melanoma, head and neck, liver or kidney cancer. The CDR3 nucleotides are TGTGCCAGCAGCGTAGTTCCGGGGGGGCAAGAGACCCAGTACTTC. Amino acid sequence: CASSVVPGGQETQYF.